A selection of T cell receptor beta chains follows, all from one sample in a study of blood T cells in healthy people across ages. TCRdb re-analysed the 5' RACE reads in MiXCR, keeping a single row per CDR3 protein. Found here are 1,500,000 or so distinct CDR3 sequences, approximately 60% of them singletons; the top ten hold roughly 7%. Sequences were obtained from blood. These receptors were taken from a man between 18 and 29 years old in good health. Each CDR3 is given with its conserved first and last residue. The D gene is left open where the match is weak. Clone size, where shown, is once, few, many, or a class for clones that have expanded.

cdr3_aa cdr3_nt j_call clone_size d_call v_call
CASRTGGKQYF TGTGCCAGCAGAACAGGGGGAAAGCAGTACTTC TRBJ2-4 few TRBD1 TRBV6-5
CASSYTGGVNTGELFF TGCGCCAGCAGCTATACAGGGGGCGTAAACACCGGGGAGCTGTTTTTT TRBJ2-2 - TRBD1 TRBV4-1
CASSRAARTEQYF TGTGCCAGCAGCCGTGCGGCGAGGACCGAGCAGTACTTC TRBJ2-7 few - TRBV7-6
CASSPGQVSSYEQYF TGTGCCAGCAGCCCGGGACAGGTATCGTCCTACGAGCAGTACTTC TRBJ2-7 - TRBD1 TRBV27
CASSTGTSGTDTQYF TGTGCCAGCAGTACCGGGACTAGCGGCACAGATACGCAGTATTTT TRBJ2-3 - TRBD2 TRBV6-1
CASSRSGRVEYNEQFF TGTGCCAGCAGCCGTAGCGGGAGGGTCGAATACAATGAGCAGTTCTTC TRBJ2-1 few TRBD2 TRBV27
CASSLTQGAWETQYF TGTGCCAGCAGTTTAACGCAGGGGGCATGGGAGACCCAGTACTTC TRBJ2-5 - TRBD1 TRBV27
CASSLEGRLTDTQYF TGCGCCAGCAGCTTGGAAGGTCGTCTCACAGATACGCAGTATTTT TRBJ2-3 few - TRBV5-1
CSAGGLAGETQYF TGCAGTGCTGGGGGACTAGCGGGCGAGACCCAGTACTTC TRBJ2-5 - TRBD2 TRBV20-1
CASSLDGSGTYEQYF TGTGCCAGCAGCCTGGACGGTAGCGGCACCTACGAGCAGTACTTC TRBJ2-7 - - TRBV5-5
CASSHQQFLGLAEMNTEAFF TGCGCCAGCAGCCACCAACAGTTTCTCGGACTAGCGGAGATGAACACTGAAGCTTTCTTT TRBJ1-1 once - TRBV4-1
CASSFGETYNSPLHF TGTGCCAGCAGCTTTGGGGAAACGTATAATTCACCCCTCCACTTT TRBJ1-6 once - TRBV7-9
CASSGRQGNQPQHF TGCGCCAGCAGCGGAAGACAGGGCAATCAGCCCCAGCATTTT TRBJ1-5 few - TRBV4-1
CASSPFLGSYEQYF TGTGCCAGCAGCCCATTCCTGGGGAGCTACGAGCAGTACTTC TRBJ2-7 - - TRBV12-3/TRBV12-4
CASRLNRDSRRNEQFF TGCGCCAGCAGGTTAAACCGGGACTCTAGGAGGAATGAGCAGTTCTTC TRBJ2-1 few - TRBV5-1
CASSVVPPGLAGGPREQFF TGTGCCAGCAGCGTAGTCCCCCCTGGGCTAGCGGGAGGGCCGCGGGAGCAGTTCTTC TRBJ2-1 few TRBD2 TRBV9
CATSERANTQEGYTF TGTGCCACCAGTGAGAGAGCGAACACCCAGGAAGGCTACACCTTC TRBJ1-2 - - TRBV10-3
CASSVSRGRGYTQYF TGTGCCAGCAGCGTCTCCCGGGGAAGGGGTTATACGCAGTATTTT TRBJ2-3 - - TRBV11-2
CSVALVVGSRGNIQYF TGCAGCGTCGCCCTTGTCGTGGGCTCCAGGGGAAACATTCAGTACTTC TRBJ2-4 many - TRBV29-1
CASSQEDGGDSLGNEQFF TGCGCCAGCAGCCAGGAAGATGGCGGGGACAGTCTCGGGAATGAGCAGTTCTTC TRBJ2-1 - - TRBV4-1
CASSSRGPPSYNEQFF TGTGCCAGCAGCTCCCGGGGGCCCCCATCTTACAATGAGCAGTTCTTC TRBJ2-1 - - TRBV7-9
CAGSYASGRFYEQYF TGTGCCGGCAGTTACGCTAGCGGGAGATTCTACGAGCAGTACTTC TRBJ2-7 - TRBD2 TRBV6-5
CASSGPTTGTYGYTF TGTGCCAGCAGCGGACCAACCACAGGGACCTATGGCTACACCTTC TRBJ1-2 once - TRBV9
CATHPGTARPEAFF TGTGCCACCCACCCAGGGACAGCTCGGCCTGAAGCTTTCTTT TRBJ1-1 - TRBD1 TRBV12-3/TRBV12-4
CASSSNPGVSTDTQYF TGTGCCAGCAGCTCGAATCCAGGGGTGAGCACAGATACGCAGTATTTT TRBJ2-3 - - TRBV9
CASSQVNSVTEAFF TGTGCCAGCAGCCAAGTAAATAGCGTGACTGAAGCTTTCTTT TRBJ1-1 - - TRBV14
CASSLWGDDEQFF TGCGCCAGCAGCTTGTGGGGGGACGATGAGCAGTTCTTC TRBJ2-1 - - TRBV5-1
CATETPGQGLGDTQYF TGTGCCACCGAGACGCCGGGACAGGGTTTAGGAGATACGCAGTATTTT TRBJ2-3 - TRBD1 TRBV7-9
CASSQEQIYEQYF TGCGCCAGCAGCCAAGAACAGATCTACGAGCAGTACTTC TRBJ2-7 few - TRBV4-1
CASSQGPNQPQHF TGCGCCAGCAGCCAAGGCCCGAATCAGCCCCAGCATTTT TRBJ1-5 many - TRBV4-1
CSARVVRLPLVEYF TGCAGTGCTAGGGTGGTCCGCCTCCCCTTGGTGGAGTACTTC TRBJ2-5 - - TRBV20-1
CASSPYKPDWFQETQYF TGTGCCAGCAGCCCTTATAAACCCGACTGGTTCCAAGAGACCCAGTACTTC TRBJ2-5 - - TRBV27
CASSQSGKGAFF TGTGCCAGCAGCCAATCAGGGAAAGGAGCTTTCTTT TRBJ1-1 few - TRBV16
CSAREQGVHYEQYF TGCAGTGCTAGGGAACAGGGAGTTCACTACGAGCAGTACTTC TRBJ2-7 - - TRBV20-1
CASSPSQDQYF TGTGCCAGCAGTCCCTCACAGGATCAGTACTTC TRBJ2-7 - - TRBV12-3/TRBV12-4
CASSHDGTLYSPLHF TGCGCCAGCAGCCACGACGGGACACTTTATTCACCCCTCCACTTT TRBJ1-6 - - TRBV4-1
CASSLVGQTNQPQHF TGTGCCAGCAGCTTAGTAGGACAGACGAATCAGCCCCAGCATTTT TRBJ1-5 - - TRBV11-2
CASTLTGTYNYGYTF TGTGCCAGCACGCTAACAGGGACTTACAACTATGGCTACACCTTC TRBJ1-2 - - TRBV2
CATSRDPNNEQYF TGTGCCACCAGCAGAGATCCCAACAATGAGCAGTACTTC TRBJ2-5 few - TRBV15
CSASSPLAGGPVEQFF TGCAGTGCTAGCAGCCCACTAGCGGGGGGGCCGGTTGAGCAGTTCTTC TRBJ2-1 - TRBD2 TRBV20-1
CATGIPSLNGYEQYF TGTGCCACCGGCATACCATCCTTAAATGGCTACGAGCAGTACTTC TRBJ2-7 - - TRBV7-9
CASRRSGGTDTQYF TGTGCCAGCAGGCGTAGCGGGGGCACAGATACGCAGTATTTT TRBJ2-3 - TRBD2 TRBV5-5
CASSKGDYYEQYF TGTGCCAGCAGCAAAGGGGACTACTACGAGCAGTACTTC TRBJ2-7 many TRBD2 TRBV11-2
CASSLAMTSDHNEQFF TGTGCCAGCAGCTTAGCGATGACTAGTGATCACAATGAGCAGTTCTTC TRBJ2-1 once - TRBV7-6
CASSSTRGINYGYTF TGTGCCAGCAGCTCCACTAGGGGAATTAACTATGGCTACACCTTC TRBJ1-2 - - TRBV11-2